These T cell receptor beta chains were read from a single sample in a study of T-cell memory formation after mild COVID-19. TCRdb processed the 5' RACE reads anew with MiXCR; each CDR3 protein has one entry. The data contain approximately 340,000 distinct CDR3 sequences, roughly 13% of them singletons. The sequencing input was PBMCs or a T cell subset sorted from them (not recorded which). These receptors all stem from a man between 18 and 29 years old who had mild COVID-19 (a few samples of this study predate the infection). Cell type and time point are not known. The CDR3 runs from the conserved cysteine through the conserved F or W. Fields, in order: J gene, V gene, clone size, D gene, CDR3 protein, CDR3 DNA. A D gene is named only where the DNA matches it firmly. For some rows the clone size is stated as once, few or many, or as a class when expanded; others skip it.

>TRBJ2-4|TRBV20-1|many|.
CSAGSFRNIQYF
TGCAGTGCTGGTTCTTTTCGAAACATTCAGTACTTC
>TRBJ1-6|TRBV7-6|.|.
CASSLPGAHSPLHF
TGTGCCAGCAGCTTACCCGGCGCACATTCACCCCTCCACTTT
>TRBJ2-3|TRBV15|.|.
CATSRGVDTQYF
TGTGCCACCAGCAGAGGCGTCGATACGCAGTATTTT
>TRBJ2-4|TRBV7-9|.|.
CASSLESSKGDIQYF
TGTGCCAGCAGCTTAGAGAGCAGTAAGGGGGACATTCAGTACTTC
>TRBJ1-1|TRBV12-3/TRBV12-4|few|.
CASSRASGGTEAFF
TGTGCCAGCAGTAGAGCCTCAGGTGGTACTGAAGCTTTCTTT
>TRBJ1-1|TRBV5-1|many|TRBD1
CASSSGQGNTEAFF
TGTGCCAGCAGTTCCGGACAGGGGAACACTGAAGCTTTCTTT
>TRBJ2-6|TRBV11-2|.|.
CASSALSSGANVLTF
TGTGCCAGCAGCGCACTCAGCTCTGGGGCCAACGTCCTGACTTTC
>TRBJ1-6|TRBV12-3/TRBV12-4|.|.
CASRFKGTLKTPLHF
TGTGCCAGCAGGTTCAAGGGGACCCTAAAGACACCCCTCCACTTT
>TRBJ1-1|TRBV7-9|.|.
CASCWDNTEAFF
TGTGCCAGTTGCTGGGACAACACTGAAGCTTTCTTT
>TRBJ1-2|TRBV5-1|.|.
CATKQGEEGYTF
TGCGCCACTAAACAGGGTGAGGAGGGCTACACCTTC
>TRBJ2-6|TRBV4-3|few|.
CASSSGTQEGANVLTF
TGCGCCAGCAGCTCCGGGACTCAGGAGGGGGCCAACGTCCTGACTTTC
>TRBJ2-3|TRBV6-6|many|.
CASSYGRLYTDTQYF
TGTGCCAGCAGTTACGGTCGACTCTACACAGATACGCAGTATTTT
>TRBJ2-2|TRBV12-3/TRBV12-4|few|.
CASNHPAGELFF
TGTGCCAGCAATCACCCAGCCGGGGAGCTGTTTTTT
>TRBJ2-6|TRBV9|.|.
CASSALLTEGAGANVLTF
TGTGCCAGCAGCGCCCTCCTCACGGAAGGGGCTGGGGCCAACGTCCTGACTTTC
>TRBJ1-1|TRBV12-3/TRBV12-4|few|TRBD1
CASSTGTGFFDTEAFF
TGTGCCAGCAGCACCGGGACAGGGTTTTTTGACACTGAAGCTTTCTTT
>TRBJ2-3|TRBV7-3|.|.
CASSLTGGAGDTQYF
TGTGCCAGCAGCTTAACCGGCGGGGCAGGAGATACGCAGTATTTT
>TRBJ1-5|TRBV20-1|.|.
CSARDFGSSNQPQHF
TGCAGTGCTAGAGATTTCGGGTCTAGCAATCAGCCCCAGCATTTT
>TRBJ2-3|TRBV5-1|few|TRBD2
CASSPGQGGGPGDTQYF
TGCGCCAGCAGCCCGGGCCAGGGCGGGGGGCCCGGAGATACGCAGTATTTT
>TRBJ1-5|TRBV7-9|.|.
CASSEGYSNQPQHF
TGTGCCAGCAGTGAAGGCTATAGCAATCAGCCCCAGCATTTT
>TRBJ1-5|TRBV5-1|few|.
CASSLGAGGNQPQHF
TGCGCCAGCAGCTTGGGAGCAGGGGGCAATCAGCCCCAGCATTTT
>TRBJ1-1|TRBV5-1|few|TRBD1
CASSLVGQGATEAFF
TGCGCCAGCAGCTTGGTGGGACAGGGGGCAACTGAAGCTTTCTTT
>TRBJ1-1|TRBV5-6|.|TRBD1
CASSLFQGADTEAFF
TGTGCCAGCAGCTTGTTTCAGGGGGCCGACACTGAAGCTTTCTTT
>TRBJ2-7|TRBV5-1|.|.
CASSLERAHEQYF
TGCGCCAGCAGCTTGGAAAGGGCCCACGAGCAGTACTTC
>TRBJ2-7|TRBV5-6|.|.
CASSLSLAYEQYF
TGTGCCAGCAGCTTGTCGTTAGCCTACGAGCAGTACTTC
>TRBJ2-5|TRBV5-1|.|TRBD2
CASSLEASGAQETQYF
TGCGCCAGCAGCTTGGAGGCTAGCGGAGCCCAAGAGACCCAGTACTTC
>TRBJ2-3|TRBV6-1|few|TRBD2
CAIFPRSGGDTDTQYF
TGTGCCATTTTCCCCCGTAGCGGGGGGGACACAGATACGCAGTATTTT
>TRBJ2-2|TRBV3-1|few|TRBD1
CASSQEDRAVTGELFF
TGTGCCAGCAGCCAAGAAGACAGGGCGGTCACCGGGGAGCTGTTTTTT
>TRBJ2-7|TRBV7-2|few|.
CASSLGLGSYEQYF
TGTGCCAGCAGCTTAGGTTTAGGGTCCTACGAGCAGTACTTC
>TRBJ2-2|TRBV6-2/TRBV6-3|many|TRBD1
CASSFKVGTATGELFF
TGTGCCAGCAGTTTCAAAGTCGGGACAGCCACCGGGGAGCTGTTTTTT
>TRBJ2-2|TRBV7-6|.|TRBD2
CASSNPLSGGAGTGELFF
TGTGCCAGCAGCAACCCCCTTAGCGGGGGGGCGGGCACCGGGGAGCTGTTTTTT
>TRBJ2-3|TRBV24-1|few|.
CATSDSTPRASTDTQYF
TGTGCCACCAGTGATTCGACACCCCGTGCTAGCACAGATACGCAGTATTTT
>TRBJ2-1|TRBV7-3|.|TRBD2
CASSSSGGSSYNEQFF
TGTGCCAGCAGTTCCTCGGGGGGGAGCTCCTACAATGAGCAGTTCTTC
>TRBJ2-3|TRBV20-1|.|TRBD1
CSAREEETGRDTQYF
TGCAGTGCTAGAGAGGAGGAGACAGGGCGGGATACGCAGTATTTT
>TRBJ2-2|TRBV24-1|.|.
CATAYGDLNTGELFF
TGTGCCACCGCTTATGGGGATTTGAACACCGGGGAGCTGTTTTTT
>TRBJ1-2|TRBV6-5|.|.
CASSHSGSYGYTF
TGTGCCAGCAGTCATTCCGGGAGCTATGGCTACACCTTC
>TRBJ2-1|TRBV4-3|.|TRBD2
CASSQDGTSGYDEQFF
TGCGCCAGCAGCCAAGATGGGACTAGCGGATACGATGAGCAGTTCTTC
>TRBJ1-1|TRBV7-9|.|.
CASSPLQGVF
TGTGCCAGCAGCCCCCTACAGGGAGTCTTT
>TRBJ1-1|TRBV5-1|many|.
CASSLTQGINTEAFF
TGCGCCAGCAGCTTGACCCAGGGGATTAACACTGAAGCTTTCTTT
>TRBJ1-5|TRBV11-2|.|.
CASSLGTESNQPQHF
TGTGCCAGCAGCTTAGGGACAGAGAGCAATCAGCCCCAGCATTTT
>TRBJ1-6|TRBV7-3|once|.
CASSLTYNSPLHF
TGTGCCAGCAGCTTAACATATAATTCACCCCTCCACTTT
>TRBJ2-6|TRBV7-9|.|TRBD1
CASSVGTGGRSGANVLTF
TGTGCCAGCAGCGTCGGGACAGGGGGTCGCTCTGGGGCCAACGTCCTGACTTTC
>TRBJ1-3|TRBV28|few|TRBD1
CASRETGTGNTIYF
TGTGCCAGCAGGGAGACAGGGACTGGAAACACCATATATTTT
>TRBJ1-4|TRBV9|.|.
CASSGGTGIYNEKLFF
TGTGCCAGCAGCGGGGGGACCGGGATCTATAATGAAAAACTGTTTTTT
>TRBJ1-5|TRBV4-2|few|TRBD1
CASSQALDRANQPQHF
TGTGCCAGCAGCCAAGCCCTCGACAGGGCCAATCAGCCCCAGCATTTT
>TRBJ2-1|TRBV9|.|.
CASSPRGQELYNEQFF
TGTGCCAGCAGCCCCCGGGGCCAGGAGCTATACAATGAGCAGTTCTTC
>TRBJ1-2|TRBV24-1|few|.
CATSDLTVSYGYTF
TGTGCCACCAGTGATTTGACAGTTTCCTATGGCTACACCTTC
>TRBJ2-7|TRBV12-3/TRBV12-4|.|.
CASSRGTYEQYF
TGTGCCAGCAGCCGAGGAACCTACGAGCAGTACTTC
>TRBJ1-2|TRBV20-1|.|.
CSASRESNYGYTF
TGCAGTGCTAGTAGGGAATCTAACTATGGCTACACCTTC
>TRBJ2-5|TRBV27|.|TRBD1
CASSSRQGETQYF
TGTGCCAGCAGTTCACGACAGGGGGAGACCCAGTACTTC